The 4 T cell receptor beta chains listed next were all sequenced from one sample in a study of T cell responses to AZD1222 COVID-19 vaccine. The protocol was immunoSEQ multiplex PCR, while the TCRdb copy is restricted to in-frame clones and leaves out a portion. The sample records over 110,000 clones, approximately 92% being singletons. Sample: peripheral blood, taken on day 0 of AZD1222 vaccination. These receptors were collected from an adult in good health.

The rearrangement links TRBV27 to TRBJ2-2, with D possibly matching TRBD1 (7 bases). The V gene lost 3 bases and the J gene lost 5 bases, with 16 bases spanning the gap. This CDR3 is 16 amino acids long. The germline gives CDR1 MNHEY, CDR2 SMNVEV (reference sequence). The chain's CDR3 is CASSFSGSGGTGELFF. CDR3 nucleotide sequence: TGTGCCAGCAGTTTCTCAGGTTCAGGGGGGACCGGGGAGCTGTTTTTT.

This chain connects TRBV7-3 to TRBJ2-1; TRBD2 might be the D (6 bases). The germline V gene encodes CDR1 SGHTA and CDR2 FQGTGA. V gave up 5 bases and J gave up 8 bases, with 19 bases separating them. The CDR3 extends over 15 amino acids. In nucleotides, the CDR3 is TGTGCCAGCAGCCACGATAGCGGTGGAAGGTATGAGCAGTTCTTC. This gives the protein CASSHDSGGRYEQFF.

This clone was seen once. The V call is TRBV6-5, the J call TRBJ2-2; 7 bases fit TRBD1. Germline CDR1 is MNHEY and CDR2 is SVGAGI. Trimming cost V 9 bases and J 0 bases; bases outside gene matches: 4. The CDR3 totals 14 residues. CDR3 nucleotide sequence: TGTGCCAGTCGGGACAGCCCGAACACCGGGGAGCTGTTTTTT. Translated, it gives CASRDSPNTGELFF.

This clone occurred a few times. This sequence joins TRBV27 and TRBJ2-2; D ambiguous. Germline values: CDR1 MNHEY, CDR2 SMNVEV (reference sequence). CDR3 length: 12 amino acids. V was trimmed by 3 bases and J by 4 bases, leaving 3 bases between them. For the CDR3, the DNA is TGTGCCAGCAGTTTGCCCACCGGGGAGCTGTTTTTT. This gives the protein CASSLPTGELFF.